This T cell receptor beta chain was observed in a study of T cells after posttransplantation cyclophosphamide. Concerning this clone: Its specificity is not known.

Trimming took 0 bases from V and 4 from J; bases not matched to a gene: 8. This CDR3 contains 18 residues. Germline CDR1 is LGHNA and CDR2 is YSLEER. The method was immunoSEQ multiplex PCR; TCRdb's version includes in-frame clones alone and lacks a portion of them. In the table there are roughly 19,000 clones, around 68% of which are singletons. The study's findings and limits: After PTCy, TRB diversity resembled that of CNI/methotrexate controls. TRB overlap between skin or GI tissue T cells and blood was limited. Donor CD8+ memory clones often dominated recipient blood repertoires at later times.

Treatment was busulfan-fludarabine conditioning, a marrow graft, and cyclophosphamide on days +3 and +4. The clonotype originates from a male patient in his thirties who received an allogeneic stem cell transplant from a related donor, was CMV-positive, and had acute GVHD only. The graft donor may have given rise to some T cells. V gene TRBV4-3 combines with J gene TRBJ2-5, with TRBD2 identical over 13 bases. Sequencing used PBMCs, obtained after an allogeneic stem cell transplant with post-transplant cyclophosphamide. The CDR3 DNA reads as TGCGCCAGCAGCCAAGATTTCAAACTAGCGGGGGGGCCAGAGACCCAGTACTTC. This gives the protein CASSQDFKLAGGPETQYF.